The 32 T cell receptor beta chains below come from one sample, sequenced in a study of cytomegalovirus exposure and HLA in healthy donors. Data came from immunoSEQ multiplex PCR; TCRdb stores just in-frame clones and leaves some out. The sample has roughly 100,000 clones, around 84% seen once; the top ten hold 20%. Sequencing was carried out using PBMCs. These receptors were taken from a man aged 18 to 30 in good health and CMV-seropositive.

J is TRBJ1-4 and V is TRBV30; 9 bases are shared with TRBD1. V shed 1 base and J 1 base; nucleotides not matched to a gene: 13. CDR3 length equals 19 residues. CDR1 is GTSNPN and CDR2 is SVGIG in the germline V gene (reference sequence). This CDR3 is CAWSDHLQGAPLTNEKLFF. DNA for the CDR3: TGTGCCTGGAGTGACCATTTACAGGGGGCCCCACTAACTAATGAAAAACTGTTTTTT. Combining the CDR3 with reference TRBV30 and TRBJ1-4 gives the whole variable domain SQTIHQWPATLVQPVGSPLSLECTVEGTSNPNLYWYRQAAGRGLQLLFYSVGIGQISSEVPQNLSASRPQDRQFILSSKKLLLSDSGFYLCAWSDHLQGAPLTNEKLFFGSGTQLSVL.

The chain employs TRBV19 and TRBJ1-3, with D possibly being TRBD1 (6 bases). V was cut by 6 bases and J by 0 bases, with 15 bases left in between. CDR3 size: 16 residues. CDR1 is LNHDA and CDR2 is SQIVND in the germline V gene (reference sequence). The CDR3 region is CASSQPGQLSGNTIYF. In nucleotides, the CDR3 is TGTGCCAGTAGCCAGCCCGGACAGCTCTCTGGAAACACCATATATTTT. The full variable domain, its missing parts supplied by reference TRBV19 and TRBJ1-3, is DGGITQSPKYLFRKEGQNVTLSCEQNLNHDAMYWYRQDPGQGLRLIYYSQIVNDFQKGDIAEGYSVSREKKESFPLTVTSAQKNPTAFYLCASSQPGQLSGNTIYFGEGSWLTVV.

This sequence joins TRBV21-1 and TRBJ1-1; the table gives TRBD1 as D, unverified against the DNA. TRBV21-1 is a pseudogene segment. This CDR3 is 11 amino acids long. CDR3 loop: CASQGHFEAFF. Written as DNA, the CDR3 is TGTGCCAGTCAGGGACACTTTGAAGCTTTCTTT.

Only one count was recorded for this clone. The CDR3 sequence: CASRRGSGYEQYF. The CDR3 nucleotides read TGTGCCAGCAGACGGGGGTCGGGATACGAGCAGTACTTC. V is TRBV28 and J is TRBJ2-7; maybe TRBD2 (6 bases). CDR1 and CDR2 from the germline V gene are MDHEN and SYDVKM. V lost 6 bases, J lost 4 bases, and 13 bases lay in between. The CDR3 has 13 amino acids.

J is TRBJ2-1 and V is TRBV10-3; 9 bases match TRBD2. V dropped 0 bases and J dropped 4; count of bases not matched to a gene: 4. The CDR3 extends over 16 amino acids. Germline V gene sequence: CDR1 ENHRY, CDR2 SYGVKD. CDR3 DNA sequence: TGTGCCATCAGTGAGTCGACTAGCGGAGGATACAATGAGCAGTTCTTC. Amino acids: CAISESTSGGYNEQFF.

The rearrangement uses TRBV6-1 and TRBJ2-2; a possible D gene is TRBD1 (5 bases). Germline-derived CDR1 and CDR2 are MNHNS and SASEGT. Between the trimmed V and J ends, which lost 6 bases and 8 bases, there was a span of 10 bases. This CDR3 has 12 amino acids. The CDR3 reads CASRQVEGELFF. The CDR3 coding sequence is TGTGCCAGCAGACAGGTTGAAGGGGAGCTGTTTTTT.

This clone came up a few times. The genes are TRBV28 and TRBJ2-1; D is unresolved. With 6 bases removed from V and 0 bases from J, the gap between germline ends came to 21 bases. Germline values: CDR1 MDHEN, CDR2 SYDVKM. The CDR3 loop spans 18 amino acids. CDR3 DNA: TGTGCCAGCAGAGCCTCTGGGCATCTACTGAGCTCCTACAATGAGCAGTTCTTC. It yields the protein CASRASGHLLSSYNEQFF.

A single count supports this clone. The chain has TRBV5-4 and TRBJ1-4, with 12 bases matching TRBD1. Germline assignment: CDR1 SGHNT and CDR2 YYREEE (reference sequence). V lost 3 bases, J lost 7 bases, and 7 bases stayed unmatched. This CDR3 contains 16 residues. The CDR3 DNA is TGTGCCAGCAGCTCGTGGAGGGACAGGGGGCCTGAAAAACTGTTTTTT. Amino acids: CASSSWRDRGPEKLFF.

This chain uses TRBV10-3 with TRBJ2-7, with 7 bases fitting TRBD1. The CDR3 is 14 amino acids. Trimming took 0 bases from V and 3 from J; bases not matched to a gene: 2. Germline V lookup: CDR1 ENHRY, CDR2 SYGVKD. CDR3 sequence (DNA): TGTGCCATCAGTGAGTCGGGACAGAACTACGAGCAGTACTTC. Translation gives CAISESGQNYEQYF.

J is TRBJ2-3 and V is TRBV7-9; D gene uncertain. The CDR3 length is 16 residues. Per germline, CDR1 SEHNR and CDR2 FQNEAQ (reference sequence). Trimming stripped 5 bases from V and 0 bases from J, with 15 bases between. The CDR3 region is CASSATTSASTDTQYF. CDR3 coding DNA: TGTGCCAGCAGCGCCACGACAAGTGCTAGCACAGATACGCAGTATTTT.

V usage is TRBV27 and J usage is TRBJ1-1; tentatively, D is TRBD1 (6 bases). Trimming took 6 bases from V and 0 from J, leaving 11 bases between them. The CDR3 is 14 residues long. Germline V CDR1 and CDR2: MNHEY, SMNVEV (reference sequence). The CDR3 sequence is CASSTGQVNTEAFF. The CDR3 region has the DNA TGTGCCAGCAGCACAGGGCAGGTGAACACTGAAGCTTTCTTT.

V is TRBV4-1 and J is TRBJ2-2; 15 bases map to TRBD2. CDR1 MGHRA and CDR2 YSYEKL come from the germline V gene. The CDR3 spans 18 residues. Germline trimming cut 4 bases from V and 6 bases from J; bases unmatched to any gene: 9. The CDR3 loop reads CASSPGLAGGALPGELFF. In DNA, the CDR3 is TGCGCCAGCAGCCCCGGACTAGCGGGAGGGGCCCTCCCCGGGGAGCTGTTTTTT.

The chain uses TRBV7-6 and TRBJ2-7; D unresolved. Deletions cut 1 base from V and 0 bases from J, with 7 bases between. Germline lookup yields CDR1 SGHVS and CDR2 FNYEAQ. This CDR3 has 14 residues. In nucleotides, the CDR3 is TGTGCCAGCAGCTTAGGGCCAGTCTCCTACGAGCAGTACTTC. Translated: CASSLGPVSYEQYF.

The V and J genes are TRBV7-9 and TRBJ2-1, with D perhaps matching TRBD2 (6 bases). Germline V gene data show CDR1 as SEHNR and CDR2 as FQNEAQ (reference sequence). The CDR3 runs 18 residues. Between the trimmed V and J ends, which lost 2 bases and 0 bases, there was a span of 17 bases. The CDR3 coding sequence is TGTGCCAGCAGCTTACTCTCCTTAGCGGCGAGCTCCTACAATGAGCAGTTCTTC. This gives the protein CASSLLSLAASSYNEQFF.

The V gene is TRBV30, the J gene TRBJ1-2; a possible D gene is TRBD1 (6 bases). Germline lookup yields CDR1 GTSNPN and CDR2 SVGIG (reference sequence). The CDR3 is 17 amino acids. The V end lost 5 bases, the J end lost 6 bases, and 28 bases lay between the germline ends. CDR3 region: CAWGSESVQGFAHGYTF. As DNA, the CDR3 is TGTGCCTGGGGGTCCGAGAGCGTACAGGGATTTGCCCATGGCTACACCTTC.

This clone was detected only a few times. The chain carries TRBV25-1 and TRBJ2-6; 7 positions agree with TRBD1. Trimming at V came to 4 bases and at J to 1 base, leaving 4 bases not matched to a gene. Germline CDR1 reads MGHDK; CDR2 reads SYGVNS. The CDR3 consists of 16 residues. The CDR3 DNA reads TGTGCCAGCAGTGCACAGGGGATTTCTGGGGCCAACGTCCTGACTTTC. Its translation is CASSAQGISGANVLTF.

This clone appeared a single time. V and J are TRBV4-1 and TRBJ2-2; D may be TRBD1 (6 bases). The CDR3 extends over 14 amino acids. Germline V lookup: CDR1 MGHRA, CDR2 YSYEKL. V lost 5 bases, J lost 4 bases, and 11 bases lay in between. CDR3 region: CASSGTGFTGELFF. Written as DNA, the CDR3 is TGCGCCAGCAGCGGAACAGGGTTCACCGGGGAGCTGTTTTTT.

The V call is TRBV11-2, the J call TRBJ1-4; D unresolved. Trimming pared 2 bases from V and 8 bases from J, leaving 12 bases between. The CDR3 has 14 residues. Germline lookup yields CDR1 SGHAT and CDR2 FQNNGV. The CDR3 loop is CASSLSEGYEKLFF. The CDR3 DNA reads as TGTGCCAGCAGCTTAAGTGAGGGATACGAAAAACTGTTTTTT.

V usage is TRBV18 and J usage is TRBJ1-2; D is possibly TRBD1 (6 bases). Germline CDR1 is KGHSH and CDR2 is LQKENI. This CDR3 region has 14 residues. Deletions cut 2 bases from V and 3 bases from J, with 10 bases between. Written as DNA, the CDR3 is TGTGCCAGCTCACCAGACAGGTCGGACTATGGCTACACCTTC. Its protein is CASSPDRSDYGYTF.

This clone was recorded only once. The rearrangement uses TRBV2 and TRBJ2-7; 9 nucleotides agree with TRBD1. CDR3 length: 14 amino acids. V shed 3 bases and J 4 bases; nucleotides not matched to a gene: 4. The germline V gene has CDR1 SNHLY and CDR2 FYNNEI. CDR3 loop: CASSDTGGRYEQYV. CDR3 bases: TGTGCCAGCAGTGATACAGGGGGCCGGTACGAGCAGTACGTC.

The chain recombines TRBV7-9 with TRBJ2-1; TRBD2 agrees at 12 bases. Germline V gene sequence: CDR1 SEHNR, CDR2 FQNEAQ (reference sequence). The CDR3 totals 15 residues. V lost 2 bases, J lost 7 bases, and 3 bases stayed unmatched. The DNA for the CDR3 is TGTGCCAGCAGCTTACCTAGCGGGAGGGCTAATGAGCAGTTCTTC. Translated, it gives CASSLPSGRANEQFF.

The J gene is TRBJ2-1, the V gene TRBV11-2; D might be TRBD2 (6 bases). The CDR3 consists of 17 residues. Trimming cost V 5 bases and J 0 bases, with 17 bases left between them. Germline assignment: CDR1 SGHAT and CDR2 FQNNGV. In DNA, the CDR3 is TGTGCCAGCAGCGCGCGGGACTTTCCAAGCTCCTACAATGAGCAGTTCTTC. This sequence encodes CASSARDFPSSYNEQFF.

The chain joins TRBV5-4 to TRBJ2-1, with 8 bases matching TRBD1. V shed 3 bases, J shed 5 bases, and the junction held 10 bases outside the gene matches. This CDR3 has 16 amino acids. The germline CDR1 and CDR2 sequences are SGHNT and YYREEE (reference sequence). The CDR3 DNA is TGTGCCAGCAGCTCAGTATGGACAGGGCAAGACAATGAGCAGTTCTTC. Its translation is CASSSVWTGQDNEQFF.

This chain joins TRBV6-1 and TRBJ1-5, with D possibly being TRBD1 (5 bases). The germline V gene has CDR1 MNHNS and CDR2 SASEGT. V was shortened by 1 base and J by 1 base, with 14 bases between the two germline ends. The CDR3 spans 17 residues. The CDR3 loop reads CASSEERGAGSNQPQHF. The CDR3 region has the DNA TGTGCCAGCAGTGAAGAGAGAGGGGCGGGGAGCAATCAGCCCCAGCATTTT.

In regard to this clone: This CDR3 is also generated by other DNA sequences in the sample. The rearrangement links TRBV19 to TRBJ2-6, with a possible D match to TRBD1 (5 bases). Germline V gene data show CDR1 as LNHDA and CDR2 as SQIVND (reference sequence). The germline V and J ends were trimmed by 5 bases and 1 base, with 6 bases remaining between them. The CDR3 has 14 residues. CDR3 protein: CASSPGSGANVLTF. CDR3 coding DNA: TGTGCCAGTAGTCCAGGGTCTGGGGCCAACGTCCTGACTTTC.

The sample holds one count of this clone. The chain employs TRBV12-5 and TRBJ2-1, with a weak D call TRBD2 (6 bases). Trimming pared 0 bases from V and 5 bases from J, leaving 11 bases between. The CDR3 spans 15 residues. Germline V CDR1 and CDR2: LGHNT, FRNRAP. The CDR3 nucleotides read TGTGCTAGTGGTTTGGTGTCTAGCGAGAACAATGAGCAGTTCTTC. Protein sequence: CASGLVSSENNEQFF.

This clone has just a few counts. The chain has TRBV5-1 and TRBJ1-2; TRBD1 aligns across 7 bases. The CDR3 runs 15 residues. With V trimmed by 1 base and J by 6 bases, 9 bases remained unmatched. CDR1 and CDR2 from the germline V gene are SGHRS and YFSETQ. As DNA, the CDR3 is TGCGCCAGCAGCTTGTTGGAGAGGGGGCAGGATGGCTACACCTTC. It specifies CASSLLERGQDGYTF.

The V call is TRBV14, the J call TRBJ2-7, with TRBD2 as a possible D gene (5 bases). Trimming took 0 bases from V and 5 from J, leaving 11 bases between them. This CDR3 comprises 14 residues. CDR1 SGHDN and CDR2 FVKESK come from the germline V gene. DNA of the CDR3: TGTGCCAGCAGCCAAGATCAGACTATTCACGAGCAGTACTTC. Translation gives CASSQDQTIHEQYF.

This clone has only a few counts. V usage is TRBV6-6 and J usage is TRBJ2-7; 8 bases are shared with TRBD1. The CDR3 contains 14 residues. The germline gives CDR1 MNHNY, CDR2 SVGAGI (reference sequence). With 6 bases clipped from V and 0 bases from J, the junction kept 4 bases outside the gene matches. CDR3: CASRLGQDSYEQYF. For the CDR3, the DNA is TGTGCCAGCAGACTGGGACAGGACTCCTACGAGCAGTACTTC.

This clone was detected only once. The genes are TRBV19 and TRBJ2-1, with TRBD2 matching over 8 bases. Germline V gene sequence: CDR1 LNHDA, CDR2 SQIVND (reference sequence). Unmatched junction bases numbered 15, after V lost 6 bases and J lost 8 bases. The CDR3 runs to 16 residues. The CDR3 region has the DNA TGTGCCAGTAGGGCAAGCGGGAGTAGGAAGATATATGAGCAGTTCTTC. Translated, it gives CASRASGSRKIYEQFF.

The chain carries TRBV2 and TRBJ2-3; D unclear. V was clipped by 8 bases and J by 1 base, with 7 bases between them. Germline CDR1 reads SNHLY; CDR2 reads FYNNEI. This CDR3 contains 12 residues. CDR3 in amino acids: CASRQGTDTQYF. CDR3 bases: TGTGCCAGCCGGCAGGGCACAGATACGCAGTATTTT.

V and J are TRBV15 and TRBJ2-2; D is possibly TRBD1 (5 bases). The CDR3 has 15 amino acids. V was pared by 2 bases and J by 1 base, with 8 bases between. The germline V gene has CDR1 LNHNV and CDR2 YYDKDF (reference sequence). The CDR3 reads CATSRQGMNTGELFF. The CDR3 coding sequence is TGTGCCACCAGCAGACAGGGAATGAACACCGGGGAGCTGTTTTTT.